This TCR beta chain emerged from a study of tissue T cells after allogeneic stem cell transplantation. Study-level information: Patients with graft-versus-host disease had grafts: several unmodified, three CD34-selected and T-cell-depleted. The study, taken as a whole, reports: Tissue-detected TCR repertoire was only partly captured by blood and spleen T cells.

A remark on this clone: As yet, its antigen is unknown.

This CDR3 spans 17 amino acids. Trimming left V 3 bases short and J 8 bases short, with 22 bases between. Germline V gene sequence: CDR1 SGHTA, CDR2 FQGNSA. Steroid-refractory graft-versus-host disease after allogeneic hematopoietic cell transplant qualified adults for prospective research-autopsy enrollment. Every graft-versus-host disease patient had gastrointestinal disease and got several lines of graft-versus-host disease therapy. Autopsy tissues spanned esophagus to rectum, liver, skin, and lymphoid organs including spleen. The method was immunoSEQ multiplex PCR; TCRdb's version includes in-frame clones alone and lacks a portion of them. The data show 2,800 or so clones, approximately 70% seen once.

Sequences were derived from duodenal tissue, sampled at autopsy. The V call is TRBV7-2, the J call TRBJ1-4; D unclear. The sequence was collected from a male patient over 55 with steroid-refractory graft-versus-host disease after an allogeneic stem cell transplant. A subset of T cells may come from the graft donor. In DNA form, the CDR3 reads TGTGCCAGCAGCTTCCCCCCCGGCGGGGTCATAGGGGAAAAACTGTTTTTT. Encoded protein: CASSFPPGGVIGEKLFF.